This T cell receptor beta chain was documented in a study of T-cell reconstitution after alpha-beta-depleted transplantation in children (dated by TCRdb to about 2016). About the study as a whole: The study quantitatively tracked T-cell immune reconstitution after TCRalphabeta/CD19-depleted allogeneic hematopoietic cell transplantation in children using TCR repertoire profiling.

Only a few counts were recorded for this clonotype. The target of this receptor is not known. No clone much larger than this one lies a single base away; base qualities are absent. At the junction V is shortened by 4 bases and J by 8 bases; bases outside the gene matches: 7. From a lookup of the germline V gene, CDR1 and CDR2 are ENHRY and SYGVKD. Including the terminal cysteine and phenylalanine, the CDR3 comprises 15 residues. Only the CDR3 region is kept as DNA, spanning 45 bases read in frame from base 1. Library preparation employed PCR. The instrument given in TCRdb is Illumina HiSeq 2500. Molecular barcoding was employed in the preparation of TCR libraries, with unique molecular identifiers being used to normalize TCRbeta repertoire quantification. The raw public data were reprocessed by TCRdb itself: fastp quality trimming at Q25, MiXCR clonotype calling, in-frame beta chains only. Each CDR3 protein appears once, grouped with its most common genes and DNA. The sample profile shows fewer than 550,000 distinct CDR3 sequences; 15% to 20% of them were found once. The ten most abundant clones make up roughly 29% of the sample.

The full study reports these points: Over the following months the frequencies of hyperexpanded clones went down, and after one year T-cell counts and TCRbeta diversity were mostly credited to newly produced T cells. In some patients, high TCRbeta diversity at day 60 was attributed to recipient T cells and intrathymic progenitors that had survived conditioning. Apparently early alphabetaT-cell count recovery about two months after transplant reportedly relied on only several hundred rapidly expanded clones derived from non-depleted graft cells.

The sample's treatment or condition label is to be understood as: allogeneic hematopoietic cell transplantation with graft depleted of TCRalphabeta T cells and CD19 B cells. TCRalphabeta/CD19-depleted allogeneic hematopoietic cell grafts were given to the transplant recipients, all of whom were children. The V gene is TRBV10-3 and the J gene is TRBJ2-1; 11 bases in the junction line up with TRBD1. The sequence came from a boy less than two years old who had a stem cell transplant for Wiskott-Aldrich syndrome, so the T cells may come from the graft donor. The sequences come from PBMCs, mostly from graft donor cells, collected 360 days after TCRalphabeta/CD19-depleted stem cell transplant. At the DNA level, the sequence is TGTGCCATCAGTGTAGCGGGACAGGGGGGAGATGAGCAGTTCTTC. Its amino acids are CAISVAGQGGDEQFF.